The clone carrying this T cell receptor beta chain was found a few times. Only in-frame clones appear in the TCRdb table, and some are missing; sequencing was by immunoSEQ multiplex PCR. The table shows about 300,000 clones, with around four fifths occurring only once. These data are taken from a study of blood T cell repertoires in COVID-19. V was cut by 4 bases and J by 4 bases, with 5 bases left in between. Germline loops: CDR1 WNHNN, CDR2 SYGVQD (reference sequence). The CDR3 runs to 13 residues. The sequence was obtained from a woman in her forties or fifties with acute or convalescent COVID-19. The rearrangement joins TRBV10-1 to TRBJ2-6; D ambiguous. The sample taken for sequencing was peripheral blood. CDR3 bases: TGCGCCAGCAGTGCCCCGGGGGCCAACGTCCTGACTTTC. This gives the protein CASSAPGANVLTF.